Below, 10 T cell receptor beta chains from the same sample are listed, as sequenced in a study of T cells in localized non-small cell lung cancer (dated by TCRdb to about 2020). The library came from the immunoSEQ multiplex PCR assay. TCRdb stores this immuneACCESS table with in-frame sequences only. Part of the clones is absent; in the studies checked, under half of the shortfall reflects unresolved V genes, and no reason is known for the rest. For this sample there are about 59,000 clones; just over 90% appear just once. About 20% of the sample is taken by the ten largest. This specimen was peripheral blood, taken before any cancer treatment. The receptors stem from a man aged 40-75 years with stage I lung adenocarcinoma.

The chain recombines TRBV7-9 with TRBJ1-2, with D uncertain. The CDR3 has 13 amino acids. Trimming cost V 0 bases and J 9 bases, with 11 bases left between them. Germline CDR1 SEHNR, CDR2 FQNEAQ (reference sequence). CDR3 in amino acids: CASSLAPAASYTF. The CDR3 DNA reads TGTGCCAGCAGCTTAGCGCCAGCAGCTAGCTACACCTTC.

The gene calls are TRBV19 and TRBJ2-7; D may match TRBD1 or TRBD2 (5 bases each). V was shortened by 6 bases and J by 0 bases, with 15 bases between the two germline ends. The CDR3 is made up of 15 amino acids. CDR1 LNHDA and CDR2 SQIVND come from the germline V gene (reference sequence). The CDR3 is CASSRAPEGSYEQYF. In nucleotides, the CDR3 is TGTGCCAGTAGCAGGGCCCCCGAGGGCTCCTACGAGCAGTACTTC.

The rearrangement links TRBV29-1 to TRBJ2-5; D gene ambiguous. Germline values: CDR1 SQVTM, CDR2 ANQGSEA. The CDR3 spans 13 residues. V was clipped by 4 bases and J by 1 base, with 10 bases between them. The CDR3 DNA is TGCAGCGTTGCGGACGGTGCCCAAGAGACCCAGTACTTC. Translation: CSVADGAQETQYF.

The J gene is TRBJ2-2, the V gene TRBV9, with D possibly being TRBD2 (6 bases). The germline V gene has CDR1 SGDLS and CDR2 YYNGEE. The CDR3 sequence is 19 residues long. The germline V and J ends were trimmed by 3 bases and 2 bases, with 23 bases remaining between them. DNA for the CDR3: TGTGCCAGCAGCGCGACCCGGGACTCTCCTCTACTAAACACCGGGGAGCTGTTTTTT. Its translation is CASSATRDSPLLNTGELFF. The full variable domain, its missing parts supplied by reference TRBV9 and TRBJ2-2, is DSGVTQTPKHLITATGQRVTLRCSPRSGDLSVYWYQQSLDQGLQFLIQYYNGEERAKGNILERFSAQQFPDLHSELNLSSLELGDSALYFCASSATRDSPLLNTGELFFGEGSRLTVL.

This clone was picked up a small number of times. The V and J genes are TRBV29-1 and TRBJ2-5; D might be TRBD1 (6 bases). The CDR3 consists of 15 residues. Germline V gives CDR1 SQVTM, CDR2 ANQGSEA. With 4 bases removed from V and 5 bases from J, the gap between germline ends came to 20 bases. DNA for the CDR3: TGCAGCGTTGCGGGACATCTTAGAAGGGGCGAGACCCAGTACTTC. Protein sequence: CSVAGHLRRGETQYF.

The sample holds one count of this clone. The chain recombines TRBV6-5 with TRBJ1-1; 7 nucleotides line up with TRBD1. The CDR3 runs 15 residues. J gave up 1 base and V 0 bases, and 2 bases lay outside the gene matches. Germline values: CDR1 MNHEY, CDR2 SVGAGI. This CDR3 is CASSYSDRANTEAFF. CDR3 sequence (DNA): TGTGCCAGCAGTTACTCCGACAGGGCGAACACTGAAGCTTTCTTT.

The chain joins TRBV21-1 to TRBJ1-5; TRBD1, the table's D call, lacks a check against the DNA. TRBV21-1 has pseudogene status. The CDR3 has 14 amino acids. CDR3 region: CASSKGQGNQPQHF. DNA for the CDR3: TGTGCCAGCAGCAAAGGGCAGGGGAATCAGCCCCAGCATTTT.

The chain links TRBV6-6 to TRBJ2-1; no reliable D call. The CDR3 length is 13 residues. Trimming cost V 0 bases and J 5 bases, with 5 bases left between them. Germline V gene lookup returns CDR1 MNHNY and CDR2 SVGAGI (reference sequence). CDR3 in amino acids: CASSYSRDNEQFF. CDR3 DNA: TGTGCCAGCAGTTACTCGAGAGACAATGAGCAGTTCTTC.

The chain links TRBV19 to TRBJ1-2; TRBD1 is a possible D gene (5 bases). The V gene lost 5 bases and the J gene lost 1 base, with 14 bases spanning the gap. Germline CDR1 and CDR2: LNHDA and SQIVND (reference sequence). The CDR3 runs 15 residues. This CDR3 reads CASSRAGTLNYGYTF. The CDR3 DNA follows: TGTGCCAGTAGTCGGGCAGGGACTCTTAACTATGGCTACACCTTC.

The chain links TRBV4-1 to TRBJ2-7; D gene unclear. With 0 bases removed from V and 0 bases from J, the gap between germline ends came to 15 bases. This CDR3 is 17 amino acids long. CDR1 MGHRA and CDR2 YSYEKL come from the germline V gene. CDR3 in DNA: TGCGCCAGCAGCCAAGATATGGAAGGGCTGAGCTCCTACGAGCAGTACTTC. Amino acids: CASSQDMEGLSSYEQYF.